Following are 32 T cell receptor beta chains from one sample sequenced in a study of blood T cell repertoires in COVID-19. The data were produced by immunoSEQ multiplex PCR, yet TCRdb's version contains in-frame clones alone and is incomplete. The data hold 200,000 to 300,000 clones, with approximately 86% observed a single time. The sample taken for sequencing was PBMCs or T cells enriched from blood (not recorded which). The receptors stem from a woman aged 18-29 years who had recovered from COVID-19.

The chain carries TRBV24-1 and TRBJ2-2, with 8 bases matching TRBD1. CDR1 and CDR2 (germline): KGHDR, SFDVKD. The V and J ends lost 5 bases and 4 bases, in that order; junction bases with no gene match: 14. The CDR3 has 18 amino acids. The CDR3 loop reads CATSGGTGAPISTGELFF. The CDR3 DNA sequence: TGTGCCACCAGTGGTGGGACAGGAGCCCCAATAAGCACCGGGGAGCTGTTTTTT.

The chain carries TRBV5-1 and TRBJ2-1, with TRBD2 identical over 11 bases. The V and J ends lost 4 bases and 9 bases, in that order; junction bases with no gene match: 6. Germline CDR1 SGHRS, CDR2 YFSETQ. The length of the CDR3 is 14 residues. Here the CDR3 reads CASSATSGGGEQFF. The DNA for the CDR3 is TGCGCCAGCAGCGCAACTAGCGGGGGAGGTGAGCAGTTCTTC.

This clone was seen repeatedly, ten times or more. V gene TRBV2 combines with J gene TRBJ1-2; the D is unclear. From germline, CDR1 is SNHLY and CDR2 FYNNEI. The germline V and J ends were trimmed by 5 bases and 5 bases, with 6 bases remaining between them. There are 11 residues in the CDR3. CDR3 nucleotides: TGTGCCAGCAGTACCCAGTATGGCTACACCTTC. This sequence encodes CASSTQYGYTF.

This clone was seen a single time. V gene TRBV5-1 combines with J gene TRBJ1-3; D perhaps matches TRBD1 (5 bases). Trimming took 4 bases from V and 6 from J, leaving 11 bases between them. The CDR3 loop spans 13 amino acids. Germline CDR1 reads SGHRS; CDR2 reads YFSETQ. The CDR3 DNA is TGCGCCAGCAGCCAGGGCGACCCAAACACCATATATTTT. Translated: CASSQGDPNTIYF.

This sequence joins TRBV15 and TRBJ1-5; TRBD1 matches at 7 bases. Germline CDR1 reads LNHNV; CDR2 reads YYDKDF (reference sequence). V was clipped by 3 bases and J by 4 bases; unmatched bases: 3. CDR3 length: 14 residues. CDR3 protein: CATSRDRRNQPQHF. DNA for the CDR3: TGTGCCACCAGCAGGGACAGGCGGAATCAGCCCCAGCATTTT.

J is TRBJ2-1 and V is TRBV11-3; 12 bases are shared with TRBD2. Trimming removed 1 base from V and 10 bases from J; junction bases left unmatched: 5. This CDR3 has 15 amino acids. Looked up from germline, CDR1 is SGHNT and CDR2 is YENEEA. The CDR3 coding sequence is TGTGCCAGCAGCTTAGGGACTAGCGGGGACGAAGAGCAGTTCTTC. Protein sequence: CASSLGTSGDEEQFF. Filled out from reference TRBV11-3 and TRBJ2-1, the complete variable domain reads EAGVVQSPRYKIIEKKQPVAFWCNPISGHNTLYWYLQNLGQGPELLIRYENEEAVDDSQLPKDRFSAERLKGVDSTLKIQPAELGDSAVYLCASSLGTSGDEEQFFGPGTRLTVL.

This clone showed up just a few times. The chain carries TRBV10-3 and TRBJ1-4; D gene ambiguous. Per germline, CDR1 ENHRY and CDR2 SYGVKD. The CDR3 spans 13 residues. V dropped 3 bases and J dropped 5 bases, with 7 bases sitting between them. As DNA, the CDR3 is TGTGCCATCAGTGAACACGAAAATGAAAAACTGTTTTTT. It codes for CAISEHENEKLFF.

The V call is TRBV12-3 or TRBV12-4, the J call TRBJ2-3; D may be TRBD2 (7 bases). V lost 8 bases, J lost 5 bases, and 14 bases lay in between. CDR3 length equals 13 residues. CDR3 sequence (DNA): TGTGCCAGCGCGGGGGCCCAGCTAGATACGCAGTATTTT. Residues: CASAGAQLDTQYF.

V is TRBV28 and J is TRBJ1-2; D is possibly TRBD1 (5 bases). CDR1 is MDHEN and CDR2 is SYDVKM in the germline V gene. V was pared by 1 base and J by 5 bases, with 11 bases between. The length of the CDR3 is 14 residues. The chain's CDR3 is CASSLYDSYYGYTF. CDR3 nucleotide sequence: TGTGCCAGCAGTTTATATGACAGCTATTATGGCTACACCTTC.

This chain links TRBV11-3 with TRBJ1-6; no definite D call. Germline CDR1 and CDR2: SGHNT and YENEEA. The CDR3 loop spans 14 amino acids. Trimming took 4 bases from V and 10 from J, leaving 14 bases between them. CDR3 sequence reads: CASSSGIRGSPLHF. CDR3 coding DNA: TGTGCCAGCAGCTCTGGGATTCGGGGATCACCCCTCCACTTT.

V usage is TRBV19 and J usage is TRBJ1-1; weak D call: TRBD1 (6 bases). The CDR3 covers 17 residues. Germline CDR1 LNHDA, CDR2 SQIVND (reference sequence). V was pared by 1 base and J by 1 base, with 16 bases between. CDR3 in amino acids: CASSIGPPTGKNTEAFF. CDR3 sequence (DNA): TGTGCCAGTAGTATAGGTCCGCCAACAGGGAAGAACACTGAAGCTTTCTTT.

This clone was observed at least ten times. The rearrangement uses TRBV6-1 and TRBJ2-2; 9 bases match TRBD2. The V and J ends lost 2 bases and 3 bases, in that order; junction bases with no gene match: 1. Germline V gene data show CDR1 as MNHNS and CDR2 as SASEGT. The CDR3 extends over 15 amino acids. DNA of the CDR3: TGTGCCAGCAGTGAAATAGCGGGGGACACCGGGGAGCTGTTTTTT. Its protein product is CASSEIAGDTGELFF.

The chain carries TRBV28 and TRBJ2-7, with D tentatively TRBD2 (5 bases). The CDR3 is 13 amino acids. The V gene's germline CDR1 is MDHEN and CDR2 SYDVKM. Trimming took 3 bases from V and 3 from J, leaving 9 bases between them. The CDR3 here is CASSFKEDYEQYF. DNA for the CDR3: TGTGCCAGCAGTTTCAAGGAGGACTACGAGCAGTACTTC.

The chain couples TRBV5-1 to TRBJ2-1; 9 bases line up with TRBD1. Germline lookup yields CDR1 SGHRS and CDR2 YFSETQ. The CDR3 covers 16 residues. Germline trimming cut 5 bases from V and 8 bases from J; bases unmatched to any gene: 14. CDR3 coding DNA: TGCGCCAGCAGGGTCAAATTGACAGGGGGAGTGGATGAGCAGTTCTTC. Protein sequence: CASRVKLTGGVDEQFF.

V gene TRBV10-3 combines with J gene TRBJ1-5; D might be TRBD1 (6 bases). Between the trimmed V and J ends, which lost 4 bases and 2 bases, there was a span of 9 bases. From germline, CDR1 is ENHRY and CDR2 SYGVKD. The CDR3 runs 14 residues. CDR3 region: CAISGSGGNQPQHF. The DNA of the CDR3 is TGTGCCATCAGTGGGTCAGGGGGCAATCAGCCCCAGCATTTT.

The chain carries TRBV9 and TRBJ1-1, with D maybe TRBD1 (5 bases). Germline lookup yields CDR1 SGDLS and CDR2 YYNGEE. This CDR3 contains 14 residues. Between the trimmed V and J ends, which lost 0 bases and 7 bases, there was a span of 13 bases. CDR3 sequence: CASSVDNRKNEAFF. The CDR3 DNA is TGTGCCAGCAGCGTAGATAACAGGAAGAATGAAGCTTTCTTT.

The rearrangement joins TRBV18 to TRBJ1-1, with D perhaps matching TRBD1 (6 bases). V was shortened by 4 bases and J by 1 base, with 10 bases between the two germline ends. The CDR3 has 14 amino acids. Germline V gene data show CDR1 as KGHSH and CDR2 as LQKENI. CDR3 sequence reads: CASSQGQSNTEAFF. The CDR3 coding sequence is TGTGCCAGCTCACAGGGACAATCGAACACTGAAGCTTTCTTT. Based on the CDR3 plus reference TRBV18 and TRBJ1-1, the full variable domain is NAGVMQNPRHLVRRRGQEARLRCSPMKGHSHVYWYRQLPEEGLKFMVYLQKENIIDESGMPKERFSAEFPKEGPSILRIQQVVRGDSAAYFCASSQGQSNTEAFFGQGTRLTVV.

The chain combines TRBV10-3 with TRBJ1-2; unclear D gene. This CDR3 has 13 residues. Looked up from germline, CDR1 is ENHRY and CDR2 is SYGVKD. Trimming cost V 3 bases and J 5 bases, with 10 bases left between them. The CDR3 is CAISEGGVYGYTF. The CDR3 DNA is TGTGCCATCAGTGAAGGCGGCGTATATGGCTACACCTTC.

This clone appeared once. V usage is TRBV28 and J usage is TRBJ2-7; TRBD1 matches at 9 bases. The CDR3 length is 15 residues. From germline, CDR1 is MDHEN and CDR2 SYDVKM. The V and J ends lost 5 bases and 5 bases, in that order; junction bases with no gene match: 10. The CDR3 nucleotides are TGTGCCAGCAGTACCTCGGGACAGGGCTCGAACGAGCAGTACTTC. Translated, it gives CASSTSGQGSNEQYF. The entire variable domain, with the rest obtained from reference TRBV28 and TRBJ2-7, is as follows: DVKVTQSSRYLVKRTGEKVFLECVQDMDHENMFWYRQDPGLGLRLIYFSYDVKMKEKGDIPEGYSVSREKKERFSLILESASTNQTSMYLCASSTSGQGSNEQYFGPGTRLTVT.

This sequence joins TRBV12-3 or TRBV12-4 and TRBJ1-1; perhaps TRBD1 as D (5 bases). Trimming stripped 6 bases from V and 6 bases from J, with 11 bases between. This CDR3 spans 12 amino acids. Here the CDR3 DNA reads TGTGCCAGCAGGGACACACGGCCTGAAGCTTTCTTT. It codes for CASRDTRPEAFF.

The chain's CDR3 is CAWSPGIWNQPQHF. The CDR3 DNA follows: TGTGCCTGGAGCCCGGGAATCTGGAATCAGCCCCAGCATTTT. The chain employs TRBV30 and TRBJ1-5; D remains unclear. Germline V gene lookup returns CDR1 GTSNPN and CDR2 SVGIG (reference sequence). The V end lost 3 bases, the J end lost 4 bases, and 13 bases lay between the germline ends. This CDR3 region has 14 residues.

The CDR3 DNA is TGTGCCAGCAGCCAAATGAGCTCTGGAAACACCATATATTTT. Translating gives CASSQMSSGNTIYF. The rearrangement uses TRBV5-4 and TRBJ1-3; D gene unclear. CDR1 SGHNT and CDR2 YYREEE come from the germline V gene (reference sequence). The CDR3 is 14 amino acids. V was cut by 4 bases and J by 0 bases, with 8 bases left in between. Full variable domain (missing parts from reference TRBV5-4 and TRBJ1-3): ETGVTQSPTHLIKTRGQQVTLRCSSQSGHNTVSWYQQALGQGPQFIFQYYREEENGRGNFPPRFSGLQFPNYSSELNVNALELDDSALYLCASSQMSSGNTIYFGEGSWLTVV.

This rearrangement joins TRBV7-9 to TRBJ1-1; D call uncertain. Germline V gives CDR1 SEHNR, CDR2 FQNEAQ (reference sequence). This CDR3 contains 14 residues. V was trimmed by 5 bases and J by 1 base, leaving 11 bases between them. The CDR3 region has the DNA TGTGCCAGCAGCATCGAGGCTGCGAACACTGAAGCTTTCTTT. Translating it yields CASSIEAANTEAFF.

The chain employs TRBV20-1 and TRBJ1-1; D not resolved. Trimming shortened V by 3 bases and J by 3 bases, and 14 bases separated the two germline ends. The V gene's germline CDR1 is DFQATT and CDR2 SNEGSKA (reference sequence). CDR3 length: 14 amino acids. CDR3 protein: CSASAFERDTEAFF. The CDR3 region has the DNA TGCAGTGCTAGTGCATTCGAGCGGGACACTGAAGCTTTCTTT.

The V call is TRBV15, the J call TRBJ1-2; maybe TRBD1 (5 bases). Trimming cost V 3 bases and J 0 bases, with 11 bases left between them. The CDR3 extends over 15 amino acids. Germline V gene lookup returns CDR1 LNHNV and CDR2 YYDKDF (reference sequence). In DNA form, the CDR3 reads TGTGCCACCAGCAGTTCAGGGCTGACTAACTATGGCTACACCTTC. It specifies CATSSSGLTNYGYTF.

The chain couples TRBV4-3 to TRBJ1-2; 8 bases match TRBD1. V lost 3 bases and J lost 1; bases outside the gene matches: 4. The germline V gene has CDR1 LGHNA and CDR2 YSLEER. This CDR3 spans 15 amino acids. The CDR3 sequence: CASSHGDRGNYGYTF. DNA for the CDR3: TGCGCCAGCAGCCATGGAGACAGGGGTAACTATGGCTACACCTTC.

A few counts support this clone. V usage is TRBV5-5 and J usage is TRBJ2-7; 7 bases map to TRBD2. Trimming cost V 4 bases and J 2 bases; bases outside gene matches: 9. Germline CDR1 SGHKS, CDR2 YYEKEE (reference sequence). CDR3 length: 15 amino acids. CDR3 DNA sequence: TGTGCCAGCAGCCAGACTAGCAATTTTGCCTACGAGCAGTACTTC. This sequence encodes CASSQTSNFAYEQYF.

Here the CDR3 reads CASGLNNEQFF. The DNA of the CDR3 is TGTGCCAGCGGACTAAACAATGAGCAGTTCTTC. J is TRBJ2-1 and V is TRBV2, with a weak D call TRBD2 (6 bases). The germline V and J ends were trimmed by 8 bases and 5 bases, with 7 bases remaining between them. The CDR3 covers 11 residues. The germline V gene has CDR1 SNHLY and CDR2 FYNNEI.

The rearrangement uses TRBV10-2 and TRBJ2-7; possible D gene TRBD1, 5 bases. The CDR3 has 13 residues. CDR1 and CDR2 (germline): WSHSY, SAAADI. Trimming cost V 3 bases and J 3 bases, with 9 bases left between them. CDR3 in DNA: TGCGCCAGCAGTGACACCAGGGACTACGAGCAGTACTTC. It encodes CASSDTRDYEQYF.

This clone was seen a single time. The chain recombines TRBV5-1 with TRBJ1-2; D remains ambiguous. The CDR3 covers 13 residues. The ends were cut back, 1 base at V and 7 bases at J, with 11 bases in the middle. In germline, CDR1 is SGHRS, CDR2 YFSETQ. In DNA form, the CDR3 reads TGCGCCAGCAGCTTGTCTGGGCTTGGTGGCTACACCTTC. As protein: CASSLSGLGGYTF. Full variable domain (remainder filled in from reference TRBV5-1 and TRBJ1-2): KAGVTQTPRYLIKTRGQQVTLSCSPISGHRSVSWYQQTPGQGLQFLFEYFSETQRNKGNFPGRFSGRQFSNSRSEMNVSTLELGDSALYLCASSLSGLGGYTFGSGTRLTVV.

This chain connects TRBV19 to TRBJ1-1; no firm D call. From germline, CDR1 is LNHDA and CDR2 SQIVND (reference sequence). The germline V and J ends were trimmed by 7 bases and 0 bases, with 24 bases remaining between them. The CDR3 has 18 residues. CDR3 protein: CASIRLVGVGSVNTEAFF. DNA for the CDR3: TGTGCCAGTATTCGATTGGTGGGAGTTGGATCAGTGAACACTGAAGCTTTCTTT.

The rearrangement uses TRBV11-3 and TRBJ2-3; 8 bases align to TRBD2. CDR1 is SGHNT and CDR2 is YENEEA in the germline V gene. The V segment lost 7 bases and the J segment 3 bases; nucleotides outside the gene matches: 18. The CDR3 is 18 amino acids. CDR3 DNA sequence: TGTGCCAGCACTACAAGTACCCTTGGCGGGGGGCTAACAGATACGCAGTATTTT. This codes for CASTTSTLGGGLTDTQYF.